This T cell receptor beta chain was found in a study of low-dose radiotherapy and immunotherapy resistance in tumors. Study summary: Doses of 0.5 Gy per fraction every 2 weeks, totaling 6.5 Gy, went to Cohort 1. Patients were given intravenous nivolumab 240 mg every two weeks plus ipilimumab 1 mg/kg every six weeks. Every two weeks, cyclophosphamide 200 mg/m2 was infused one day before radiation plus immunotherapy.

Trimming left V 1 base short and J 4 bases short, with 11 bases between. This CDR3 contains 15 residues. Germline loops: CDR1 ENHRY, CDR2 SYGVKD. Alpha and beta chains were covered, as first-strand cDNA relied on TRAV- and TRBV-specific primers. The PCR that amplified TCRs ran for around 20 cycles, relying on a constant-region primer and a V-primer adapter. One entry per CDR3 protein, called by TCRdb with MiXCR from the reads. The table lists around 7,300 distinct CDR3 sequences, roughly 84% of them singletons. Eligibility criteria specified advanced solid malignancies devoid of tumor-infiltrating lymphocytes.

The gene calls are TRBV10-3 and TRBJ2-1; the D gene is possibly TRBD1 (5 bases). The clonotype originates from a human donor with advanced metastatic prostate, ovarian, gallbladder or colorectal cancer (not recorded which). This table probably holds off-target reads from a library built for another chain. The CDR3 loop reads CAISELTDAYNEQFF. Written as DNA, the CDR3 is TGTGCCATCAGTGAGTTGACAGACGCTTACAATGAGCAGTTCTTC.